Sequencing of this T cell receptor beta chain was carried out in a study of PD-L1 blockade in urothelial cancer. Study summary: Patients commenced atezolizumab at some point between 2014 and 2016, and it was given at 1,200 mg intravenously every 3 weeks. Peripheral blood specimens exhibited a median yield of 141,255 T cells. Study-wide findings and caveats: By 3 weeks, tumor-associated blood clones had expanded more in durable-benefit patients.

Note on this clone: Its antigen remains unidentified.

CDR3 size: 14 residues. Germline CDR1 reads SNHLY; CDR2 reads FYNNEI. The V gene lost 4 bases and the J gene lost 4 bases, with 12 bases spanning the gap. The protocol was immunoSEQ multiplex PCR, while the TCRdb copy is restricted to in-frame clones and leaves out a portion. Altogether around 45,000 clones are present, 85% to 90% being singletons, with the ten largest covering roughly an eighth. This chain uses TRBV2 with TRBJ2-3; a weak D match, TRBD2 (6 bases). This TCR was sampled from a woman aged 60-75 years with urothelial cancer. The material sequenced was PBMCs, taken around atezolizumab (anti-PD-L1) treatment. As DNA, the CDR3 is TGTGCCAGCAGTGGACTAGATAGGGCAGATACGCAGTATTTT. Its protein product is CASSGLDRADTQYF.